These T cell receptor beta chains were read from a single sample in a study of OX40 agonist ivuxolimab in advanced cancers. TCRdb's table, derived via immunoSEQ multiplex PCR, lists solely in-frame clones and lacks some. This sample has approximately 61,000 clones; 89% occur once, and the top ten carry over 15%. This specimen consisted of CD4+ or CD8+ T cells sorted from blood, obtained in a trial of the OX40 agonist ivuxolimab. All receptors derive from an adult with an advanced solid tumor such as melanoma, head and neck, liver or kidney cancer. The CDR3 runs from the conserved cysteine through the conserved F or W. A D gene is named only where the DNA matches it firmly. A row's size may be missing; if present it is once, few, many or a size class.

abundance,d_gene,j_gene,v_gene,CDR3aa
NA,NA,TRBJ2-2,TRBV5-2,CASSPLGAGGPDGELFF
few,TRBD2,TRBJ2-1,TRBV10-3,CAIRGGLGNEQFF
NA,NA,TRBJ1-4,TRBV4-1,CASSQVQGLNEKLFF
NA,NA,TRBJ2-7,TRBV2,CASSEATAFYEQYF
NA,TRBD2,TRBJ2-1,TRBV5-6,CASSLGASGSSYNEQFF
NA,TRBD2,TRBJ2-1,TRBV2,CASSGTSETYNEQFF
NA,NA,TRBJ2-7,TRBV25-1,CASSDPYEQYF
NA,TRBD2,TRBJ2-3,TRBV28,CASNGRGLSTDTQYF
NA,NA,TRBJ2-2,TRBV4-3,CASSQDYRGTGELFF
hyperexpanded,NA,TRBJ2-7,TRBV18,CASSPGLTGEGVYEQYF